This TCR beta chain was profiled in a study of blood T cell repertoires in COVID-19 (dated by TCRdb to 2020 to 2022). At the level of the whole study: The collaborator samples originated in the United States, Italy and Spain and spanned the acute and convalescent phases of COVID-19. The prospective study material was composed of cDNA or gDNA derived from T cells, B-cell-depleted T cells, or PBMCs. Deeply sampled blood TCRbeta repertoires from subjects exposed to, actively infected with, or recovered from COVID-19 were included in the dataset. The repertoires were made available in a free public database intended to serve as a resource for research on the immune response to SARS-CoV-2. The samples were drawn from two sources: the first 160 participants of the ongoing ImmuneRACE study, and 1,000 to 1,500 subjects contributed by 6 global collaborators. The sample metadata nearly always contained a de-identified subject ID, COVID-19 status, age in years and sex. HLA class I and class II types, where available, came from metadata supplied by the sample provider rather than from assay-based typing. Summary of the overall study and its limitations: Clinical and demographic metadata were provided uncurated, with the amount varying by source and participant.

Whole blood was collected in K2EDTA tubes by collaborating institutions according to the institutions' own protocols. For TCRbeta analysis, collaborators shipped samples as frozen whole blood, isolated PBMCs, or DNA extracted from either of those sample types. The immunoSEQ Assay, a bias-controlled multiplex PCR, was used to amplify TCRbeta CDR3 regions from genomic DNA. On the study's bioinformatics: Within the assay, amplification of reference gene primers was used to estimate how many nucleated cells each sample contained. To quantify the absolute abundance of each unique TCRbeta CDR3 rearrangement, sequence reads were collapsed and filtered. Productive Simpson clonality was computed per sample as the square root of Simpson's diversity index over productive rearrangements. The clones in this table, taken by TCRdb from immuneACCESS, are in-frame only. Not every clone is retained; where verified, under half of the shortfall comes from an unresolved V gene, and the cause of the rest is unknown. The V and J calls and clone size are taken from that table; D and trimming were inferred from the DNA. The sample table holds fewer than 85,000 clones, of which 87% were seen once. The top ten clonotypes cover 5% to 5.5% of the sample.

As concerns this clone: The specificity of this receptor is unknown. One base away there is no much larger clone; base qualities are not given.

Taken from cysteine to phenylalanine, the CDR3 has 18 residues. Of the read, only the CDR3 DNA is kept; its 54 bases are in frame from base 1. In the germline V gene, CDR1 corresponds to LGHNA and CDR2 to YSLEER. V lost 0 bases and J lost 9 bases, and the count of bases not matched to a germline gene is 14. Sequenced input: peripheral blood. The sequence came from a man between 60 and 75 years old with acute or convalescent COVID-19. The V gene is TRBV4-3 and the J gene is TRBJ1-6; 7 bases in the junction line up with TRBD1. At the DNA level, the sequence is TGCGCCAGCAGCCAAGAAACACCAAGACAGGGCTTATTTTCACCCCTCCACTTT. This encodes CASSQETPRQGLFSPLHF.